This T cell receptor (beta chain) is from a study of T-cell memory formation after mild COVID-19. The TCR alpha and TCR beta cDNA libraries, bearing sample barcodes and UMIs, were generated by 5'RACE using constant-segment primers. MiXCR was run by TCRdb on the 5' RACE reads, yielding one entry per CDR3 protein. The profile shows about 560,000 distinct CDR3 sequences, 17% of them singletons. CDR3 length: 14 amino acids. CDR1 is SEHNR and CDR2 is FQNEAQ in the germline V gene (reference sequence). V was trimmed by 1 base and J by 5 bases, leaving 6 bases between them. Study findings and constraints: The study detected some responding clones in pre-infection memory, suggesting cross-reactive memory joined. Among CD4+ contracting clones, most were CM and EM, and CD8+ ones EMRA. Later expanders leaned toward CD4+, whereas clones contracting from day 15 to 85 were balanced CD4/CD8.

As to this clonotype: The antigen is not known.

J is TRBJ1-6 and V is TRBV7-9, with D unresolved. The TCR comes from an adult woman who had mild COVID-19 (a few samples of this study predate the infection). Cell type and time point are not known. The specimen sequenced was PBMCs or a T cell subset sorted from them (not recorded which). In DNA, the CDR3 is TGTGCCAGCAGCTTAGGACCGAATAATTCACCCCTCCACTTT. It codes for CASSLGPNNSPLHF.